This T cell receptor (beta chain) was found in a study of blood T cells in healthy people across ages. The germline V gene has CDR1 MNHEY and CDR2 SVGAGI. The length of the CDR3 is 14 residues. With 5 bases clipped from V and 4 bases from J, the junction kept 8 bases outside the gene matches. This clonotype was seen many times. The authors ran a second PCR of 7 to 11 cycles using a sample-barcoded 5' primer and a J-beta primer mix. TCRdb reanalysed the 5' RACE reads using MiXCR and keeps one entry per CDR3 protein. There are about 600,000 distinct CDR3 sequences in the sample; around half occur only once, and 20% to 25% lies in the top ten.

The chain combines TRBV6-5 with TRBJ2-7; 7 positions agree with TRBD2. The sequencing input was blood. This clonotype was sampled from an elderly man in good health. The CDR3 sequence is CASSAGLDQYEQYF. CDR3 in DNA: TGTGCCAGCAGTGCCGGACTAGATCAGTACGAGCAGTACTTC.